This is a list of T cell receptor beta chains from one sample in a study of response to subunit inactivated influenza vaccine. Via MiXCR, TCRdb re-called the RT-PCR reads, giving one row per CDR3 protein. The data show roughly 790,000 distinct CDR3 sequences, less than 25% seen once. The sample here was PBMCs from blood, taken 4 to 6 days after vaccination. These receptors all come from a man aged 45 to 65 who received an inactivated influenza vaccine. Both conserved end residues are part of each CDR3. The order of the fields is D gene, clone size, V gene, J gene, CDR3 DNA, CDR3 protein. The D gene is left open where the match is weak. Only part of the rows carry a size: once, few, many, or a class if the clone is expanded.

D gene: -; clone size: -; V gene: TRBV19; J gene: TRBJ2-2; CDR3 DNA: TGTGCCAGTAATACAGGGTGGTCCGGGGAGCTGTTTTTT; CDR3 protein: CASNTGWSGELFF
D gene: TRBD2; clone size: -; V gene: TRBV4-2; J gene: TRBJ2-7; CDR3 DNA: TGTGCCAGCAGCCAATCCCCGGGACTAGCGGTTTCCTACGAGCAGTACTTC; CDR3 protein: CASSQSPGLAVSYEQYF
D gene: -; clone size: many; V gene: TRBV6-2/TRBV6-3; J gene: TRBJ2-7; CDR3 DNA: TGTGCCAGCAGTTACGTGGGATTCCACGAGCAGTACTTC; CDR3 protein: CASSYVGFHEQYF
D gene: TRBD2; clone size: -; V gene: TRBV5-1; J gene: TRBJ2-2; CDR3 DNA: TGCGCCAGCAGCAACTCGGGAGGCCCCGGCACCGGGGAGCTGTTTTTT; CDR3 protein: CASSNSGGPGTGELFF
D gene: -; clone size: -; V gene: TRBV5-1; J gene: TRBJ2-7; CDR3 DNA: TGCGCCAGCAGCTTGCGGACACTAGAGCGTCAGTACTTC; CDR3 protein: CASSLRTLERQYF
D gene: -; clone size: -; V gene: TRBV4-1; J gene: TRBJ1-1; CDR3 DNA: TGCGCCAGCAGCCACCGCTCTATGAACACTGAAGCTTTCTTT; CDR3 protein: CASSHRSMNTEAFF
D gene: -; clone size: many; V gene: TRBV29-1; J gene: TRBJ1-1; CDR3 DNA: TGCAGCGTTGAAGATCTAGGATCGTTCCCACCTATTCTTTTCTTT; CDR3 protein: CSVEDLGSFPPILFF
D gene: TRBD2; clone size: few; V gene: TRBV7-8; J gene: TRBJ2-1; CDR3 DNA: TGTGCCAGCAGCCCGTTAGCGGGGTTCGATATCTACAATGAGCAGTTCTTC; CDR3 protein: CASSPLAGFDIYNEQFF
D gene: -; clone size: -; V gene: TRBV30; J gene: TRBJ2-1; CDR3 DNA: TGTGCCTGGAGCCCTAGTCGTGAGCAGTTCTTC; CDR3 protein: CAWSPSREQFF
D gene: -; clone size: few; V gene: TRBV30; J gene: TRBJ2-3; CDR3 DNA: TGTGCCTCCACACTCACAGATACGCAGTATTTT; CDR3 protein: CASTLTDTQYF
D gene: -; clone size: few; V gene: TRBV20-1; J gene: TRBJ2-5; CDR3 DNA: TGCAGTGCCCGAAGCCGCAGGGAGACCCAGTACTTC; CDR3 protein: CSARSRRETQYF
D gene: TRBD1; clone size: -; V gene: TRBV12-3/TRBV12-4; J gene: TRBJ2-2; CDR3 DNA: TGTGCCAGCACGGGGACAGGGGATACCGGGGAGCTGTTTTTT; CDR3 protein: CASTGTGDTGELFF
D gene: -; clone size: many; V gene: TRBV15; J gene: TRBJ2-1; CDR3 DNA: TGTGCCACCAGCACCGACAGTTACAATGAGCAGTTCTTC; CDR3 protein: CATSTDSYNEQFF
D gene: -; clone size: few; V gene: TRBV11-2; J gene: TRBJ2-7; CDR3 DNA: TGTGCCAGCAGCTTAGATTCCGTATCCTACGAGCAGTACTTC; CDR3 protein: CASSLDSVSYEQYF
D gene: -; clone size: few; V gene: TRBV6-1; J gene: TRBJ2-7; CDR3 DNA: TGTGCCAGCACCGCAACAGGGTCCTACGAGCAGTACTTC; CDR3 protein: CASTATGSYEQYF
D gene: TRBD1; clone size: few; V gene: TRBV6-1; J gene: TRBJ1-2; CDR3 DNA: TGTGCCAGCAGCCCGGACTGGACAGGGGCTGGCTACACCTTC; CDR3 protein: CASSPDWTGAGYTF
D gene: TRBD2; clone size: -; V gene: TRBV20-1; J gene: TRBJ2-1; CDR3 DNA: TGCAGTGCTAGTTACAGCGGGGGTCAACATGGTGAGCAGTTCTTC; CDR3 protein: CSASYSGGQHGEQFF
D gene: -; clone size: few; V gene: TRBV2; J gene: TRBJ2-5; CDR3 DNA: TGTGCCAGCAGAGGAGGAAGTTTCCAAGAGACCCAGTACTTC; CDR3 protein: CASRGGSFQETQYF
D gene: TRBD1; clone size: many; V gene: TRBV4-3; J gene: TRBJ2-1; CDR3 DNA: TGCGCCAGCAGCCAAGACAGGGGGCTTCCCTACAATGAGCAGTTCTTC; CDR3 protein: CASSQDRGLPYNEQFF
D gene: TRBD1; clone size: many; V gene: TRBV10-3; J gene: TRBJ2-3; CDR3 DNA: TGTGCCATCAGTCAAGGGCAGGGGGCAGATACGCAGTATTTT; CDR3 protein: CAISQGQGADTQYF
D gene: -; clone size: -; V gene: TRBV15; J gene: TRBJ2-1; CDR3 DNA: TGTGCCACCAGCAGAGATCCGAGCGGGTACAATGAGCAGTTCTTC; CDR3 protein: CATSRDPSGYNEQFF
D gene: -; clone size: -; V gene: TRBV11-3; J gene: TRBJ2-3; CDR3 DNA: TGTGCCAGCAGCCAGCGGGCCAGCACAGATACGCAGTATTTT; CDR3 protein: CASSQRASTDTQYF
D gene: -; clone size: many; V gene: TRBV5-1; J gene: TRBJ2-2; CDR3 DNA: TGCGCCAGCAGCTTGGTAGCGACCGCGAACACCGGGGAGCTGTTTTTT; CDR3 protein: CASSLVATANTGELFF
D gene: -; clone size: many; V gene: TRBV7-9; J gene: TRBJ2-7; CDR3 DNA: TGTGCCAGCAGCCTCGGACAAGGAAACTACGAGCAGTACTTC; CDR3 protein: CASSLGQGNYEQYF
D gene: -; clone size: many; V gene: TRBV7-9; J gene: TRBJ2-7; CDR3 DNA: TGTGCCAGCAGCAGGGAGACCTACGAGCAGTACTTC; CDR3 protein: CASSRETYEQYF
D gene: -; clone size: -; V gene: TRBV6-1; J gene: TRBJ2-7; CDR3 DNA: TGTGCCAGCAGCCAACTTCCCCAGGGAGCAGACTACGAGCAGTACTTC; CDR3 protein: CASSQLPQGADYEQYF
D gene: -; clone size: few; V gene: TRBV11-2; J gene: TRBJ2-1; CDR3 DNA: TGTGCCAGCAGCTTATTCTTAGCGGAGAACAATGAGCAGTTCTTC; CDR3 protein: CASSLFLAENNEQFF
D gene: TRBD2; clone size: few; V gene: TRBV3-1; J gene: TRBJ2-7; CDR3 DNA: TGTGCCAGCAGCCCACCGGGACTAGCGGGAGGATCCTACGAGCAGTACTTC; CDR3 protein: CASSPPGLAGGSYEQYF
D gene: -; clone size: -; V gene: TRBV15; J gene: TRBJ1-2; CDR3 DNA: TGTGCCACCAGCAGAGAACGAGCCTATAACTATGGCTACACCTTC; CDR3 protein: CATSRERAYNYGYTF
D gene: -; clone size: -; V gene: TRBV6-5; J gene: TRBJ2-5; CDR3 DNA: TGTGCCAGCAGTTACTTGGAGTTAGAGACCCAGTACTTC; CDR3 protein: CASSYLELETQYF
D gene: -; clone size: few; V gene: TRBV5-1; J gene: TRBJ1-2; CDR3 DNA: TGCGCCAGCAGCTTGGCCGAGGCAAGGGGCTATGGCTACACCTTC; CDR3 protein: CASSLAEARGYGYTF
D gene: -; clone size: -; V gene: TRBV7-2; J gene: TRBJ2-7; CDR3 DNA: TGTGCCAGCAGCTCCTACCTAGCCTACGAGCAGTACTTC; CDR3 protein: CASSSYLAYEQYF
D gene: -; clone size: -; V gene: TRBV29-1; J gene: TRBJ2-1; CDR3 DNA: TGCAGCGTTGGAATGGACACCGGATCCTACAATGAGCAGTTCTTC; CDR3 protein: CSVGMDTGSYNEQFF
D gene: -; clone size: -; V gene: TRBV2; J gene: TRBJ2-7; CDR3 DNA: TGTGCCAGCAGTGTCCGGACAAACAAATACGAGCAGTACTTC; CDR3 protein: CASSVRTNKYEQYF
D gene: -; clone size: few; V gene: TRBV19; J gene: TRBJ2-5; CDR3 DNA: TGTGCCAGTAGTATCCGGTTCACCCAGGGGGAGACCCAGTACTTC; CDR3 protein: CASSIRFTQGETQYF
D gene: -; clone size: many; V gene: TRBV20-1; J gene: TRBJ2-2; CDR3 DNA: TGCAGTGCGGAGAGGGGAAGGGCTGGGGAGCTGTTTTTT; CDR3 protein: CSAERGRAGELFF
D gene: TRBD1; clone size: once; V gene: TRBV28; J gene: TRBJ2-7; CDR3 DNA: TGTGCCAGCAGTACCACAGGGGTTAGGACCTACGAGCAGTACTTC; CDR3 protein: CASSTTGVRTYEQYF
D gene: TRBD2; clone size: many; V gene: TRBV12-3/TRBV12-4; J gene: TRBJ2-1; CDR3 DNA: TGTGCCAGCACGATTAGCGGGGGGGCCTACAATGAGCAGTTCTTC; CDR3 protein: CASTISGGAYNEQFF
D gene: -; clone size: -; V gene: TRBV6-2/TRBV6-3; J gene: TRBJ1-2; CDR3 DNA: TGTGCCAGCAGCTCCTCGGGTTTAGCAATCTATGGCTACACCTTC; CDR3 protein: CASSSSGLAIYGYTF
D gene: -; clone size: few; V gene: TRBV2; J gene: TRBJ1-1; CDR3 DNA: TGTGCCACTGCCGTACGCCTGGGGAACACTGAAGCTTTCTTT; CDR3 protein: CATAVRLGNTEAFF
D gene: -; clone size: few; V gene: TRBV9; J gene: TRBJ2-3; CDR3 DNA: TGTGCCAGCAGCTCCTGGGACTTGGGAGATACGCAGTATTTT; CDR3 protein: CASSSWDLGDTQYF
D gene: -; clone size: many; V gene: TRBV7-2; J gene: TRBJ1-6; CDR3 DNA: TGTGCCAGCAGCTTAGCGTATCACAGCAATTCACCCCTCCACTTT; CDR3 protein: CASSLAYHSNSPLHF
D gene: TRBD2; clone size: few; V gene: TRBV20-1; J gene: TRBJ2-1; CDR3 DNA: TGCAGTGTTTGGTCAGCGGGAAGGAATGAGCAGTTCTTC; CDR3 protein: CSVWSAGRNEQFF
D gene: -; clone size: -; V gene: TRBV20-1; J gene: TRBJ1-5; CDR3 DNA: TGCAGTGCTAGAGTACCGACAGTGTTGGATCAGCCCCAGCATTTT; CDR3 protein: CSARVPTVLDQPQHF
D gene: -; clone size: few; V gene: TRBV5-1; J gene: TRBJ2-7; CDR3 DNA: TGCGCCAGCAGCTTGGTTAGCCATACCTACGAGCAGTACTTC; CDR3 protein: CASSLVSHTYEQYF
D gene: -; clone size: -; V gene: TRBV2; J gene: TRBJ2-7; CDR3 DNA: TGTGCCAGCAGTGAAGCCGGAGGGTTTTCCTACGAGCAGTACTTC; CDR3 protein: CASSEAGGFSYEQYF
D gene: -; clone size: -; V gene: TRBV4-3; J gene: TRBJ2-7; CDR3 DNA: TGCGCCAGCAGCCAAGAAGAGACACTCATACACGAGCAGTACTTC; CDR3 protein: CASSQEETLIHEQYF
D gene: -; clone size: many; V gene: TRBV12-3/TRBV12-4; J gene: TRBJ2-7; CDR3 DNA: TGTGCCAGCAGTTTAAGCGCGTCCTACGAGCAGTACTTC; CDR3 protein: CASSLSASYEQYF
D gene: -; clone size: few; V gene: TRBV11-2; J gene: TRBJ1-1; CDR3 DNA: TGTGCCAGCAGCCTAGCTTGGGGTGTGAACACTGAAGCTTTCTTT; CDR3 protein: CASSLAWGVNTEAFF
D gene: -; clone size: many; V gene: TRBV5-1; J gene: TRBJ1-4; CDR3 DNA: TGCGCCAGCAGCCCCTTCGTACAGGGAACTAATGAAAAACTGTTTTTT; CDR3 protein: CASSPFVQGTNEKLFF